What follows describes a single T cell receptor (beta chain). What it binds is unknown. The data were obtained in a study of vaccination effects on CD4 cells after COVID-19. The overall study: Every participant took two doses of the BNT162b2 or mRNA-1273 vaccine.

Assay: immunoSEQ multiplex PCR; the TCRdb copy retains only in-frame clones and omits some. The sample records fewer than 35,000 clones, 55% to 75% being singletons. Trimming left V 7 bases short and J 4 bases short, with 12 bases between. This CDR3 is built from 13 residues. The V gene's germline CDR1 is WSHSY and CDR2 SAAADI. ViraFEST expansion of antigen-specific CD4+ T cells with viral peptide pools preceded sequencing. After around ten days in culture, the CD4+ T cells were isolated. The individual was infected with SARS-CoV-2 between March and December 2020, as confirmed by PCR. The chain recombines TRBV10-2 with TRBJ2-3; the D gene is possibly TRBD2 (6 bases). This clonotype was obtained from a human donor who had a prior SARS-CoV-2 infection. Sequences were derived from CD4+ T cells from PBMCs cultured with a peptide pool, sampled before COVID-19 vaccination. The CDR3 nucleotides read TGCGCCAGCACTCAGGACTATTCAGATACGCAGTATTTT. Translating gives CASTQDYSDTQYF.